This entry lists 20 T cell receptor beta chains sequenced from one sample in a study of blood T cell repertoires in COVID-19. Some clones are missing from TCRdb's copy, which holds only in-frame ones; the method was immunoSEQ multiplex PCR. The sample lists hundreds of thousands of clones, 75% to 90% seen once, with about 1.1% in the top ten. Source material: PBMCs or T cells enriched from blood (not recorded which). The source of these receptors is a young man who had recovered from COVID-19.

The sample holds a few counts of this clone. Written as DNA, the CDR3 is TGTGCTAGTACCCAAAGGGGGAACTCCTACGAGCAGTACTTC. It codes for CASTQRGNSYEQYF. The chain has TRBV12-5 and TRBJ2-7; tentative D call: TRBD1 (6 bases). Germline V gene sequence: CDR1 LGHNT, CDR2 FRNRAP. The V end was cut by 8 bases, the J end by 0 bases, with 14 bases between. The CDR3 extends over 14 amino acids.

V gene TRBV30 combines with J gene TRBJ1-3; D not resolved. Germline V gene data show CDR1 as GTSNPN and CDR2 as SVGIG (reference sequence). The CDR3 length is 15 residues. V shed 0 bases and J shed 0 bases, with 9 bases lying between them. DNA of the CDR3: TGTGCCTGGAGTGTAGCCCTGAGCTCTGGAAACACCATATATTTT. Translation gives CAWSVALSSGNTIYF.

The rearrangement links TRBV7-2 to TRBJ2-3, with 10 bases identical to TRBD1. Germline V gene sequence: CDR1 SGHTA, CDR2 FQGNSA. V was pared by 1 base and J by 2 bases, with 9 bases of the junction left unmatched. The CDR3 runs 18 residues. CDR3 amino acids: CASSLVGGTGADTDTQYF. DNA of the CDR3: TGTGCCAGCAGCTTAGTAGGGGGGACAGGGGCCGACACAGATACGCAGTATTTT.

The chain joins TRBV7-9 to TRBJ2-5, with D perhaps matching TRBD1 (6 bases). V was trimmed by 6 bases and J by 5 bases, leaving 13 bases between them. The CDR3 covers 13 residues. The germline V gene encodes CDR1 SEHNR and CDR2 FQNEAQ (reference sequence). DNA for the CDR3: TGTGCCAGCAGGCCACCAAGGGGGGAGACCCAGTACTTC. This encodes CASRPPRGETQYF.

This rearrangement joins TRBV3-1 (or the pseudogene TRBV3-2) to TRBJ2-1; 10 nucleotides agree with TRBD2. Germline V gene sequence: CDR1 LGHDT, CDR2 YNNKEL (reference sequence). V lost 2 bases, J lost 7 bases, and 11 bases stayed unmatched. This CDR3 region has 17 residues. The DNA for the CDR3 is TGTGCCAGCAGCCAACGTGCTAGCGGGAGCGCCAAGAATGAGCAGTTCTTC. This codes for CASSQRASGSAKNEQFF.

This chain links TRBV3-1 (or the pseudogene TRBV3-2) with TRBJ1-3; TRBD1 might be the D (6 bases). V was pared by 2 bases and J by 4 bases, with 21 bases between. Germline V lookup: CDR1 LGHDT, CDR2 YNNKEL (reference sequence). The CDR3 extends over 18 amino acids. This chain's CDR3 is CASSQPSDSQGTGNTIYF. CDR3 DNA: TGTGCCAGCAGCCAACCTTCGGACAGCCAAGGTACAGGAAACACCATATATTTT.

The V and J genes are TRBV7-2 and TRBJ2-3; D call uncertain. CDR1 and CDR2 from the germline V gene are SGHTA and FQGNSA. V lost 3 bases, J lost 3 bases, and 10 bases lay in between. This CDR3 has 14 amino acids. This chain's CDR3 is CASSFGPQTDTQYF. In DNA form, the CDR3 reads TGTGCCAGCAGCTTTGGTCCCCAGACAGATACGCAGTATTTT.

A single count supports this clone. In DNA, the CDR3 is TGTGCCAGCAGTCCGGGTTTCAATCAGCCCCAGCATTTT. It is translated as CASSPGFNQPQHF. The rearrangement links TRBV12-3 or TRBV12-4 to TRBJ1-5; D remains unclear. This CDR3 is 13 amino acids long. Trimming took 5 bases from V and 3 from J, leaving 8 bases between them.

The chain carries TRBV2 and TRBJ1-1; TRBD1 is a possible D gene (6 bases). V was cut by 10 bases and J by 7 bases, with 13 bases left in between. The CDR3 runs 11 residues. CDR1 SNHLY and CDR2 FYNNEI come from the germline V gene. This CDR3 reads CANDRGHEAFF. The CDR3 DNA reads TGTGCCAACGACCGGGGACATGAAGCTTTCTTT.

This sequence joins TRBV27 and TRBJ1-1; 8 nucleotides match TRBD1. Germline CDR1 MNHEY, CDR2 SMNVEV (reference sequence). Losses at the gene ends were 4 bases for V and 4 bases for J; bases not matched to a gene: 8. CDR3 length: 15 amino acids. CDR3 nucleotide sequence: TGTGCCAGCAGTTGGGAGAGACAGGGGAGCACTGAAGCTTTCTTT. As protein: CASSWERQGSTEAFF.

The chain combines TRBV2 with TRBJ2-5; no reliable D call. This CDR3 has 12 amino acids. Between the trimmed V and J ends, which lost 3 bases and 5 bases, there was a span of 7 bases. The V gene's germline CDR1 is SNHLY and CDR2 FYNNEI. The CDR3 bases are TGTGCCAGCAGTGAGGTCGGGGAGACCCAGTACTTC. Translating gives CASSEVGETQYF.

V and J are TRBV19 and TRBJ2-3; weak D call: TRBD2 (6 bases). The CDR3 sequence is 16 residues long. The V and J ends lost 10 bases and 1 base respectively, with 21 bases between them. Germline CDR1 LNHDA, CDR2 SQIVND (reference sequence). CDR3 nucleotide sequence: TGTGCCACCGCTCGAATGGGGGGATCGGGCACAGATACGCAGTATTTT. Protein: CATARMGGSGTDTQYF.

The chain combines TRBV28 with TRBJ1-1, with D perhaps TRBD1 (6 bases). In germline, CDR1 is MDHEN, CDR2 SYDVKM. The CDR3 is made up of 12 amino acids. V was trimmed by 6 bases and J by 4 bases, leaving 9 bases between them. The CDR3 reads CASRQGGTEAFF. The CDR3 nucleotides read TGTGCCAGCAGACAGGGTGGCACTGAAGCTTTCTTT.

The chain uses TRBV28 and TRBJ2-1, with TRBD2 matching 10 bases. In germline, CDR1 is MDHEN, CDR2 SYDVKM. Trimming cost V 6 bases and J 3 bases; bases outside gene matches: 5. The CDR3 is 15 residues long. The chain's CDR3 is CASSPLAGVYNEQFF. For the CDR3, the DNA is TGTGCCAGCAGCCCGCTAGCGGGAGTCTACAATGAGCAGTTCTTC.

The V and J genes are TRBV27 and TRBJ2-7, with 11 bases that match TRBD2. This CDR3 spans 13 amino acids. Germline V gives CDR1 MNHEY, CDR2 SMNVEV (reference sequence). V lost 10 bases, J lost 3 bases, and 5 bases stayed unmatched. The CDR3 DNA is TGTGCCACCCGACTAGCGGGGAACTACGAGCAGTACTTC. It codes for CATRLAGNYEQYF.

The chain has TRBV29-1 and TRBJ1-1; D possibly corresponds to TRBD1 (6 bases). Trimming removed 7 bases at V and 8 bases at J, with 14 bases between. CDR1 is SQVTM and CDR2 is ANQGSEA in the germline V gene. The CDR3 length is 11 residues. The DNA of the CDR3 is TGCAGCGCCCGGGACAAATTAGAAGCTTTCTTT. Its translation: CSARDKLEAFF.

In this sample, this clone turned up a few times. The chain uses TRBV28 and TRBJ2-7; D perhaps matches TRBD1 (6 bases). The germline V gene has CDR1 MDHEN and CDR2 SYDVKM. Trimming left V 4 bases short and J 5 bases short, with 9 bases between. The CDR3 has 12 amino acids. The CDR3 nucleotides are TGTGCCAGCAGTTCACAGGGCCACGAGCAGTACTTC. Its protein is CASSSQGHEQYF. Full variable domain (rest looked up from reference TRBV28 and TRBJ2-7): DVKVTQSSRYLVKRTGEKVFLECVQDMDHENMFWYRQDPGLGLRLIYFSYDVKMKEKGDIPEGYSVSREKKERFSLILESASTNQTSMYLCASSSQGHEQYFGPGTRLTVT.

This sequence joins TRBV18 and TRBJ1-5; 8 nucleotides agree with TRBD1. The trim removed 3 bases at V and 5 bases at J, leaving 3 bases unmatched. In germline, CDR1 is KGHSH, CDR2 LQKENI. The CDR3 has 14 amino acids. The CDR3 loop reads CASSPTGVDQPQHF. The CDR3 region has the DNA TGTGCCAGCTCACCGACAGGGGTGGATCAGCCCCAGCATTTT.

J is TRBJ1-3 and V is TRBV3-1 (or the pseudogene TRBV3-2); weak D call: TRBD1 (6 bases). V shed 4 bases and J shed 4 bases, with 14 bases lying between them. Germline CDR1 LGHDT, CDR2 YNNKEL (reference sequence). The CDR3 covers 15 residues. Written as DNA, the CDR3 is TGTGCCAGCAGCCTTTCAGAGGGGGTCGGAAACACCATATATTTT. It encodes CASSLSEGVGNTIYF.

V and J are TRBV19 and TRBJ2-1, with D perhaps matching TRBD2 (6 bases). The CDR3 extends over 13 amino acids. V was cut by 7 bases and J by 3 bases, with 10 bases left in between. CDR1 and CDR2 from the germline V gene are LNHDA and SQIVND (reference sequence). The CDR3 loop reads CASKEGLYNEQFF. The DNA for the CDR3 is TGTGCCAGTAAGGAGGGCCTCTACAATGAGCAGTTCTTC.